This entry features one T cell receptor beta chain sequence. Its antigen is unknown. The data belong to a study of graft-versus-host responses after intestinal transplantation. Study overall: Multivisceral, liver-intestinal, or isolated intestinal grafts were transplanted into recipients. Anti-thymocyte globulin induction, then tacrolimus and steroids for around 3 years, went to all recipients. General observations from the study: Association was observed between peak circulating GvH clone levels and early post-transplant HvG declines.

V was pared by 5 bases and J by 8 bases, with 8 bases of the junction left unmatched. This CDR3 has 13 amino acids. In germline, CDR1 is SEHNR, CDR2 FQNEAQ (reference sequence). The method was immunoSEQ multiplex PCR; TCRdb's version includes in-frame clones alone and lacks a portion of them. The profile covers some 96,000 clones, with 75% to 95% appearing a single time and 15% to 20% taken by the ten largest. The chain couples TRBV7-9 to TRBJ1-2; 7 nucleotides align to TRBD1. The clonotype comes from a human patient who received an intestinal transplant, so some T cells may come from the graft donor. The material sequenced was PBMCs, taken about 450 days after intestinal transplant. CDR3 sequence reads: CASSPRQGYGYTF. The DNA for the CDR3 is TGTGCCAGCAGCCCTCGACAGGGTTACGGCTACACCTTC.